This T cell receptor beta chain was identified during a study of CD4+ T cells in melanoma. In its sample, this clone is large. The germline V gene has CDR1 SNHLY and CDR2 FYNNEI. The CDR3 spans 14 residues. Data came from immunoSEQ multiplex PCR; TCRdb stores just in-frame clones and leaves some out. The profile covers 3,700 or so clones, with approximately 62% appearing a single time and 20% to 25% taken by the ten largest. This sequence was found in a human donor with melanoma. The sample was cells from a culture (not recorded whether cultured in vitro). The chain combines TRBV2 with TRBJ1-4, with a possible D match to TRBD1 (5 bases). The CDR3 bases are TGTGCGAGCGGGGTGGGGGCAACTAATGAAAAACTGTTTTTT. Protein sequence: CASGVGATNEKLFF.